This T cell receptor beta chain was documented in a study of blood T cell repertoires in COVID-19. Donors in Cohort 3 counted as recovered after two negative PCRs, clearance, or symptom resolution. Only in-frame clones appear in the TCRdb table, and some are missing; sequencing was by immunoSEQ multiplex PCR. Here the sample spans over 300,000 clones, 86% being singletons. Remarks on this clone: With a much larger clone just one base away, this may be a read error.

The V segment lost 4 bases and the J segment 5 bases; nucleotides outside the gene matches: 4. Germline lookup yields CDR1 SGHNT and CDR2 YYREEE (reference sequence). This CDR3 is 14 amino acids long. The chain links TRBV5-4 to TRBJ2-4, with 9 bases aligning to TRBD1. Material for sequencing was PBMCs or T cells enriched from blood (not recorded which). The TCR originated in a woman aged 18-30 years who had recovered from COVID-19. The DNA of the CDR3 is TGTGCCAGCAGCACCCGGGACAGGGAAAACATTCAGTACTTC. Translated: CASSTRDRENIQYF. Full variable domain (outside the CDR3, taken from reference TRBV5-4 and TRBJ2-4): ETGVTQSPTHLIKTRGQQVTLRCSSQSGHNTVSWYQQALGQGPQFIFQYYREEENGRGNFPPRFSGLQFPNYSSELNVNALELDDSALYLCASSTRDRENIQYFGAGTRLSVL.